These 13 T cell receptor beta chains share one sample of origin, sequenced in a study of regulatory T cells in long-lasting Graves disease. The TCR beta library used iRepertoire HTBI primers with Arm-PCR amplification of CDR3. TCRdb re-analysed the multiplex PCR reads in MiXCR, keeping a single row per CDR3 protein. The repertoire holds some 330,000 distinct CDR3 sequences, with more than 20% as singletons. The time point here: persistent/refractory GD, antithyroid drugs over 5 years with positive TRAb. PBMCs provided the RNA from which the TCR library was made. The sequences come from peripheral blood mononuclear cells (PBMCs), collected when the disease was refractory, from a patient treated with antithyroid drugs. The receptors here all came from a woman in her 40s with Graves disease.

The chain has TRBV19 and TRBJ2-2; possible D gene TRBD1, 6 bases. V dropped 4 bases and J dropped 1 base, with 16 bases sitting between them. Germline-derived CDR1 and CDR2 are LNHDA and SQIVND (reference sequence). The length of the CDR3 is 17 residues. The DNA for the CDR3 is TGTGCCAGTAGTACTGGACAGTCCCAGAGGAACACCGGGGAGCTGTTTTTT. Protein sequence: CASSTGQSQRNTGELFF.

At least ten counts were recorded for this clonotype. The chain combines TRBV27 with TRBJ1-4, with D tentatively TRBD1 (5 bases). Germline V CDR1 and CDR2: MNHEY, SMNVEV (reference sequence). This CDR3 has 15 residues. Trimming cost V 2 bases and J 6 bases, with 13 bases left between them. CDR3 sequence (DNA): TGTGCCAGCAGTTTAGAACCGGGACCCCATGAAAAACTGTTTTTT. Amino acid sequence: CASSLEPGPHEKLFF.

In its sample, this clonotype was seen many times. Here the CDR3 reads CASSLYRRYPEAFF. For the CDR3, the DNA is TGTGCCAGCAGTTTATACCGGCGGTACCCTGAAGCTTTCTTT. The rearrangement uses TRBV28 and TRBJ1-1; D unresolved. The CDR3 has 14 residues. Trimming took 1 base from V and 6 from J, leaving 12 bases between them. Germline V gene lookup returns CDR1 MDHEN and CDR2 SYDVKM.

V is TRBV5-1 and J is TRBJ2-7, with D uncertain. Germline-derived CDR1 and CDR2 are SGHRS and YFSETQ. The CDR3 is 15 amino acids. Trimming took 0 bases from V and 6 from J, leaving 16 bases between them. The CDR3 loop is CASSLVERQTTEQYF. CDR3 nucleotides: TGCGCCAGCAGCTTGGTTGAGCGACAAACTACCGAGCAGTACTTC.

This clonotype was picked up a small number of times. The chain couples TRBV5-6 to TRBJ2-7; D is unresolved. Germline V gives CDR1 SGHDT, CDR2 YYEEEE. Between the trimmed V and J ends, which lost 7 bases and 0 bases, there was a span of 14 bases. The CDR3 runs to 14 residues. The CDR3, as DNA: TGTGCCAGCCGCGGAGCAGAGAGCTCCTACGAGCAGTACTTC. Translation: CASRGAESSYEQYF. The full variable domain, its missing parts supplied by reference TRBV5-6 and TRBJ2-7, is DAGVTQSPTHLIKTRGQQVTLRCSPKSGHDTVSWYQQALGQGPQFIFQYYEEEERQRGNFPDRFSGHQFPNYSSELNVNALLLGDSALYLCASRGAESSYEQYFGPGTRLTVT.

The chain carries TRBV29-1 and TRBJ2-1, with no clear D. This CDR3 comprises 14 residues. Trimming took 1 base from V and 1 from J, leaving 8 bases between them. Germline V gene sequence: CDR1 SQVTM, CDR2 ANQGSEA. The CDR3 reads CSVEGGGSYNEQFF. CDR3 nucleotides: TGCAGCGTTGAAGGAGGCGGTTCCTACAATGAGCAGTTCTTC.

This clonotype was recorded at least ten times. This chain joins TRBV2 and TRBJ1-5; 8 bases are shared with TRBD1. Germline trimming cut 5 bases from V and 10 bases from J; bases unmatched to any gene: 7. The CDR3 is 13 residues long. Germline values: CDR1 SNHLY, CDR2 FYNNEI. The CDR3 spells CASSSDRARPQHF. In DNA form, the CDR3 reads TGTGCCAGCAGTTCGGACAGGGCCCGACCCCAGCATTTT.

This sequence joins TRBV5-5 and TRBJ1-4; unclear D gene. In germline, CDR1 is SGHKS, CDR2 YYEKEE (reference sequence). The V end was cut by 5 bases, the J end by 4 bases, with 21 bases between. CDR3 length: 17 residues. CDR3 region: CASRPTGLLGLNEKLFF. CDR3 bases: TGTGCCAGCAGGCCAACGGGGTTACTCGGCCTTAATGAAAAACTGTTTTTT.

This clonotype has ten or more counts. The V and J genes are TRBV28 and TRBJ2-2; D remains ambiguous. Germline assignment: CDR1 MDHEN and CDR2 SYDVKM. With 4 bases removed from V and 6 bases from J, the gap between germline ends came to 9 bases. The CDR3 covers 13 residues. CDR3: CASSWVWAGELFF. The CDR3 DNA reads TGTGCCAGCAGTTGGGTGTGGGCCGGGGAGCTGTTTTTT. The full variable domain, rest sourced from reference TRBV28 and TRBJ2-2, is DVKVTQSSRYLVKRTGEKVFLECVQDMDHENMFWYRQDPGLGLRLIYFSYDVKMKEKGDIPEGYSVSREKKERFSLILESASTNQTSMYLCASSWVWAGELFFGEGSRLTVL.

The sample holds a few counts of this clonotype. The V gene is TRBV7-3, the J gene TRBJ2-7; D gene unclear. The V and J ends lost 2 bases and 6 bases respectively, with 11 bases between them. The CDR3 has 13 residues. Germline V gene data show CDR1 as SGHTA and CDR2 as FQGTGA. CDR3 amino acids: CASSLGVWGEQYF. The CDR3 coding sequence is TGTGCCAGCAGCTTAGGGGTTTGGGGCGAGCAGTACTTC.

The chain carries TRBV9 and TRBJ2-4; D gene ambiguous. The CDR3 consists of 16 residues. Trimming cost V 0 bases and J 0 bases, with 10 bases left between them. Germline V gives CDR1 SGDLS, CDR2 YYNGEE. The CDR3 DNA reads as TGTGCCAGCAGCGTAGAGGTAAAAACAGCCAAAAACATTCAGTACTTC. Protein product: CASSVEVKTAKNIQYF.

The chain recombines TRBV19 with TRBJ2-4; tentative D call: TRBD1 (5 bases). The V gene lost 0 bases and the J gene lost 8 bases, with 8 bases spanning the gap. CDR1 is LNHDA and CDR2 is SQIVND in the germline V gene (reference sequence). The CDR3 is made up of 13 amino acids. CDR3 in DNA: TGTGCCAGTAGTATAGATAGGGGCTACATTCAGTACTTC. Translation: CASSIDRGYIQYF.

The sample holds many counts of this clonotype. The CDR3 DNA reads TGTGCCAGCAGTCGACTAGCGGGGGTTCAAGAGACCCAGTACTTC. This translates into CASSRLAGVQETQYF. The J gene is TRBJ2-5, the V gene TRBV11-2; TRBD2 matches 12 bases. The V segment lost 6 bases and the J segment 2 bases; nucleotides outside the gene matches: 4. This CDR3 spans 15 amino acids. In germline, CDR1 is SGHAT, CDR2 FQNNGV.